Each of the 6 T cell receptor beta chains below was sequenced from the same sample in a study of tumor-infiltrating lymphocytes in primary liver carcinoma. From roughly 470 ng total RNA, TCR beta cDNA was generated with a primer in the constant region. Slightly modified ARM-PCR with three nested multiplex PCR rounds yielded TCR beta libraries. Both of the initial two PCR rounds ran for around 9 cycles and employed TRBV1-TRBV30 forward primers alongside a C-beta reverse primer. TCRdb reprocessed the multiplex PCR reads with MiXCR, giving one entry per CDR3 protein. The table lists more than 55,000 distinct CDR3 sequences, 60% to 85% of them singletons. DNA and RNA were both co-extracted from 20-30 mg of bulk tissue that had not been sorted. The sequenced material came from liver tumor tissue from sampling region 2. Noted subset: tumor region T2, inferior pole. The receptors come from a man aged 35 to 55 with primary liver carcinoma and hepatitis B virus infection.

With respect to this clonotype: A junction boundary mismatches the germline segment, possibly from a read error. The chain links TRBV11-1 to TRBJ2-3; 7 positions match TRBD2. The germline V gene encodes CDR1 SGHAT and CDR2 FQDESV (reference sequence). This CDR3 is built from 15 residues. The CDR3 loop is CASSEGGSLTDTQFF. The DNA for the CDR3 is TGTGCCAGCAGCGAAGGCGGGAGTTTGACAGATACACAGTTTTTT.

As to this clonotype: Since a much larger clone is just one base distant, this may be a read error. This sequence joins TRBV2 and TRBJ2-2; D ambiguous. Trimming cost V 7 bases and J 0 bases, with 15 bases left between them. Germline V gene data show CDR1 as SNHLY and CDR2 as FYNNEI. CDR3 length: 16 residues. The DNA of the CDR3 is TGTGCCAGCAATATAGTTAGGACGGCGAACACCGGGGAGCTGTTTTTT. Encoded protein: CASNIVRTANTGELFF. The full variable domain, completed using reference TRBV2 and TRBJ2-2, is EPEVTQTPSHQVTQMGQEVILRCVPISNHLYFYWYRQILGQKVEFLVSFYNNEISEKSEIFDDQFSVERPDGSNFTLKIRSTKLEDSAMYFCASNIVRTANTGELFFGEGSRLTVL.

The chain has TRBV6-2 or TRBV6-3 and TRBJ2-7, with a possible D match to TRBD2 (6 bases). Germline-derived CDR1 and CDR2 are MNHEY and SVGEGT. The CDR3 sequence is 15 residues long. V was clipped by 10 bases and J by 7 bases, with 26 bases between them. Here the CDR3 DNA reads TGTGCCAACAGGACCGGGGTCGCTGCTGGGGGGGAGCAGTACTTC. As protein: CANRTGVAAGGEQYF.

This clonotype was counted a single time. Germline and junction disagree at one end, which may indicate a read error. This sequence joins TRBV4-1 and TRBJ1-6; maybe TRBD1 (6 bases). The CDR3 loop spans 16 amino acids. Germline assignment: CDR1 MGHRA and CDR2 YSYEKL. The CDR3 is CASSDHLRGADSPLHF. The CDR3 coding sequence is TGTGCCAGCAGCGACCACCTACGGGGGGCGGATTCACCCCTCCACTTT.

This clonotype is a singleton in its sample. J is TRBJ1-3 and V is TRBV5-1, with TRBD1 as a possible D gene (6 bases). V lost 6 bases, J lost 2 bases, and 12 bases lay in between. CDR1 SGHRS and CDR2 YFSETQ come from the germline V gene. This CDR3 is built from 14 residues. As DNA, the CDR3 is TGCGCCAGCAACCAGACAGGCCCTGGAAACACCATATATTTT. This encodes CASNQTGPGNTIYF.

Worth noting for this clonotype: One end of the junction does not line up with germline, which may come from a read error. The chain couples TRBV6-6 to TRBJ1-6, with D maybe TRBD1 (5 bases). The CDR3 sequence is 13 residues long. The germline V gene encodes CDR1 MNHNY and CDR2 SVGAGI (reference sequence). The CDR3 region has the DNA TGTGCCGACGGAGGGGCGTATAATTCACCGCTCCACTTT. It is translated as CADGGAYNSPLHF.